This T cell receptor beta chain stems from a study of blood T cell repertoires in COVID-19. Under the authors' procedure: Reference gene primer amplification yielded estimated nucleated cell counts. Profiled with immunoSEQ multiplex PCR; TCRdb holds only in-frame clones, not every one. V, J and clone size derive from that table, while D and trimming were established from the DNA sequence. The data contain about 230,000 clones, around 84% of them singletons. There are 14 residues in the CDR3. V lost 6 bases and J lost 2, with 14 bases in between. Germline CDR1 reads MNHEY; CDR2 reads SMNVEV (reference sequence).

This TCR derives from a woman older than 75 with active or convalescent COVID-19. This chain joins TRBV27 and TRBJ2-7; D may be TRBD2 (6 bases). Sequences were obtained from peripheral blood. The CDR3, as DNA: TGTGCCAGCAGAATAAGCGGAGGGGCCTACGAGCAGTACTTC. Translated: CASRISGGAYEQYF.